This is a list of T cell receptor beta chains from one sample in a study of identical twins. TCRdb ran MiXCR on the 5' RACE reads and lists one entry per CDR3 protein. The sample consists of around 530,000 distinct CDR3 sequences, roughly 15% of them appearing once. Separately, the same data were catalogued under a study of yellow fever vaccine responses in identical twins.

What was sequenced was CD4+ T cells sorted from blood. Receptor source: a woman under 30 in good health. Each CDR3 is given with its conserved first and last residue. The D gene is left open where the match is weak. The size of a clone is reported for some rows only, either as once, few or many, or as a class for expanded clones.

V gene	D gene	J gene	clone size	CDR3 protein	CDR3 DNA
TRBV7-8	.	TRBJ1-3	.	CASSLIIGILSGNTIYF	TGTGCCAGCAGCTTAATCATAGGGATTTTATCTGGAAACACCATATATTTT
TRBV20-1	.	TRBJ2-1	.	CSASRLVNNEQFF	TGCAGTGCTAGTCGTCTAGTAAACAATGAGCAGTTCTTC
TRBV18	TRBD2	TRBJ2-1	few	CASSPELGLGNEQFF	TGTGCCAGCTCACCGGAATTGGGACTAGGGAATGAGCAGTTCTTC
TRBV14	TRBD2	TRBJ2-2	.	CASSFGGTFTGELFF	TGTGCCAGCAGCTTCGGGGGGACGTTCACCGGGGAGCTGTTTTTT
TRBV10-3	.	TRBJ1-4	few	CAISDGAREKLFF	TGTGCCATCTCCGACGGGGCGCGAGAAAAACTGTTTTTT
TRBV5-1	TRBD1	TRBJ2-1	few	CASSQRQGHEQFF	TGCGCCAGCAGCCAAAGACAGGGCCATGAGCAGTTCTTC
TRBV5-1	TRBD2	TRBJ2-7	few	CASSLRTSGSGEQYF	TGCGCCAGCAGCTTAAGGACTAGCGGGAGCGGTGAGCAGTACTTC
TRBV20-1	.	TRBJ2-1	.	CSAQQPRVPLDEQFF	TGCAGTGCTCAGCAGCCAAGGGTACCACTGGATGAGCAGTTCTTC
TRBV14	.	TRBJ1-3	.	CASSPSTVVSGNTIYF	TGTGCCAGCAGCCCATCGACAGTTGTCTCTGGAAACACCATATATTTT
TRBV14	TRBD1	TRBJ2-2	.	CASSQGDRGTGELFF	TGTGCCAGCAGCCAGGGGGACAGGGGCACCGGGGAGCTGTTTTTT
TRBV5-1	.	TRBJ2-1	.	CASRREVDEQFF	TGCGCCAGCAGGAGGGAAGTGGATGAGCAGTTCTTC
TRBV20-1	.	TRBJ1-1	.	CSARKPRDLNTEAFF	TGCAGTGCTCGAAAACCAAGGGATCTGAACACTGAAGCTTTCTTT
TRBV6-2/TRBV6-3	TRBD1	TRBJ2-7	.	CASRSNRGREQYF	TGTGCCAGCAGAAGCAACAGGGGGCGCGAGCAGTACTTC